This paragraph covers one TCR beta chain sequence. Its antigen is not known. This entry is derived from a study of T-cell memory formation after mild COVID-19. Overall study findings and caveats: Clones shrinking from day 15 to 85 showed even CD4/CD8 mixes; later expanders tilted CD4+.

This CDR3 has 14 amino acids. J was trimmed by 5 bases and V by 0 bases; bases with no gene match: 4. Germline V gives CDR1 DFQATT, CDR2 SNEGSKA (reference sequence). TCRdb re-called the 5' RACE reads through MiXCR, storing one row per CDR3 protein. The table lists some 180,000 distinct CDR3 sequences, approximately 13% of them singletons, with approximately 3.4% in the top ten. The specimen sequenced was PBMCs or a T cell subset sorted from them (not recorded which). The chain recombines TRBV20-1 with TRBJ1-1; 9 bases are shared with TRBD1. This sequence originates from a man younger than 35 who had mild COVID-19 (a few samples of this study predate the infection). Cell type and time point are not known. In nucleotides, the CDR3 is TGCAGTGCTAGAGATTTCGACAGGGGGACTGAAGCTTTCTTT. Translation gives CSARDFDRGTEAFF.